This T cell receptor (beta chain) appears in the sequencing data of a study of blood T cells in healthy people across ages. Study results and caveats: Unsorted PBMC material precluded a definitive naive versus antigen-experienced comparison. Donor CMV status, an unknown factor, possibly confounded changes in expanded clonotypes. In long-lived donors, naive CD4+ cell counts and diversity exceeded those of aged donors. Diversity of TCR beta per million T cells declined in a roughly linear way with age.

This clonotype was picked up a small number of times. What it binds is unknown. Trimming took 3 bases from V and 2 from J, leaving 14 bases between them. From germline, CDR1 is DFQATT and CDR2 SNEGSKA (reference sequence). This CDR3 is built from 14 residues. Using a J-beta primer mix together with a sample-barcoded 5' primer, a second PCR was run for roughly 7 to 11 cycles. TCRdb itself ran the 5' RACE reads through MiXCR, one entry per CDR3 protein. Of over 1,500,000 distinct CDR3 sequences listed, approximately 39% are singletons. The rearrangement joins TRBV20-1 to TRBJ2-7; D is possibly TRBD2 (6 bases). The source is a human donor in good health. What was sequenced was blood. CDR3 sequence: CSASVQGGTYEQYF. In DNA form, the CDR3 reads TGCAGTGCTAGTGTGCAGGGAGGCACCTACGAGCAGTACTTC.